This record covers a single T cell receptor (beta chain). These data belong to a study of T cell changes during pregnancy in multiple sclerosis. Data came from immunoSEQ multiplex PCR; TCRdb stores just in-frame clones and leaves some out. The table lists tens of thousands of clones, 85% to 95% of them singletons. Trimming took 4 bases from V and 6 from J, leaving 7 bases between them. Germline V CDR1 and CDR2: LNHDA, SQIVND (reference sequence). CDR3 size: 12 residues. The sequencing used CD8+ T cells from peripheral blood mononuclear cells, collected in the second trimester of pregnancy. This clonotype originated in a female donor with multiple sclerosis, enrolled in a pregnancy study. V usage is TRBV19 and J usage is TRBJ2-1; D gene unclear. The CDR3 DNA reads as TGTGCCAGTAGTAGGCAGATCAATGAGCAGTTCTTC. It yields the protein CASSRQINEQFF.